The clone carrying this T cell receptor beta chain has more than one count but fewer than ten. The CDR3 runs 14 residues. The germline CDR1 and CDR2 sequences are SGHTS and YDEGEE. Between the trimmed V and J ends, which lost 2 bases and 5 bases, there was a span of 11 bases. Using RNA transcripts as the source, TCR beta CDR3 regions were amplified. A first-round RT-PCR of the TCR CDR3 used the HTBI primer set. TCRdb re-derived calls from the multiplex PCR reads in MiXCR, one entry per CDR3 protein. Seen here are approximately 200,000 distinct CDR3 sequences, roughly 18% observed once, and the top ten hold around 43%. The source of the sample is a study of T cells in Graves' hyperthyroidism and ophthalmopathy.

Sample: blood. The chain joins TRBV5-8 to TRBJ1-5; D possibly corresponds to TRBD1 (5 bases). This receptor was taken from a middle-aged man with Graves' hyperthyroidism. The CDR3 loop reads CASSFGGWDQPQHF. CDR3 coding DNA: TGTGCCAGCAGCTTTGGGGGATGGGATCAGCCCCAGCATTTT.